This T cell receptor beta chain is drawn from a study of T-cell memory formation after mild COVID-19. Study-wide results and limits: Several responding clones turned up in pre-infection memory, indicating that cross-reactive memory may have taken part.

This clonotype was detected many times. Its antigen is currently unknown. J lost 2 bases, V lost 3 bases, and 1 base had no gene match. The CDR3 consists of 15 residues. CDR1 is SGHTA, CDR2 FQGNSA, per germline. With constant-segment primers, 5'RACE yielded cDNA libraries of TCR alpha and TCR beta that carried sample barcodes and UMIs. TCRdb processed the 5' RACE reads anew with MiXCR; each CDR3 protein has one entry. Here the sample spans roughly 200,000 distinct CDR3 sequences, around 9.1% being singletons. This TCR was recovered from a man aged 18 to 30 who had mild COVID-19 (a few samples of this study predate the infection). Cell type and time point are not known. The chain links TRBV7-2 to TRBJ2-6; TRBD1 matches 7 bases. The source material was PBMCs or a T cell subset sorted from them (not recorded which). The CDR3 spells CASSLQGAGANVLTF. The DNA of the CDR3 is TGTGCCAGCAGCTTGCAGGGGGCTGGGGCCAACGTCCTGACTTTC.